This passage covers 27 T cell receptor beta chains from one sample sequenced in a study of T-cell memory formation after mild COVID-19. TCRdb re-analysed the 5' RACE reads in MiXCR, keeping a single row per CDR3 protein. This table has 350,000 to 500,000 distinct CDR3 sequences, roughly 17% appearing once. Source material: PBMCs or a T cell subset sorted from them (not recorded which). These receptors were obtained from a man between 18 and 35 years old who had mild COVID-19 (a few samples of this study predate the infection). Cell type and time point are not known.

The chain carries TRBV27 and TRBJ2-7, with D maybe TRBD2 (7 bases). V was pared by 2 bases and J by 3 bases, with 14 bases between. Germline CDR1 MNHEY, CDR2 SMNVEV (reference sequence). The CDR3 is 15 residues long. The CDR3 DNA sequence: TGTGCCAGCAGTTTAGAGGGGGGGGGCTACTACGAGCAGTACTTC. This codes for CASSLEGGGYYEQYF.

In this sample, this clonotype turned up a few times. The chain links TRBV23-1 to TRBJ1-5; D is unresolved. TRBV23-1 is known as an ORF, though its function is uncertain. Trimming stripped 5 bases from V and 0 bases from J, with 8 bases between. The CDR3 loop spans 14 amino acids. The CDR3 region has the DNA TGCGCCAGCAGTGGAGATTATAGCAATCAGCCCCAGCATTTT. Its translation: CASSGDYSNQPQHF.

This clonotype was recorded many times. This chain joins TRBV27 and TRBJ2-1; D not resolved. The CDR3 consists of 13 residues. Per germline, CDR1 MNHEY and CDR2 SMNVEV (reference sequence). V was shortened by 6 bases and J by 5 bases, with 11 bases between the two germline ends. The CDR3 is CASRSGLDNEQFF. The CDR3 DNA reads TGTGCCAGCAGATCCGGGTTAGACAATGAGCAGTTCTTC.

This rearrangement joins TRBV18 to TRBJ2-7; 11 nucleotides match TRBD2. Germline V gene lookup returns CDR1 KGHSH and CDR2 LQKENI. V shed 5 bases, J shed 0 bases, and the junction held 3 bases outside the gene matches. The length of the CDR3 is 15 residues. This chain's CDR3 is CASSATSGVSYEQYV. Here the CDR3 DNA reads TGTGCCAGCTCAGCGACTAGCGGGGTCTCCTACGAGCAGTACGTC.

This clonotype was recorded a few times. V is TRBV6-1 and J is TRBJ2-2; 7 bases are a match to TRBD1. The CDR3 covers 14 residues. The J segment lost 1 base and the V segment lost 10 bases, leaving 6 bases of the junction unmatched. Per germline, CDR1 MNHNS and CDR2 SASEGT. Written as DNA, the CDR3 is TGTGCCACTGACAGGGCTCTGAACACCGGGGAGCTGTTTTTT. It yields the protein CATDRALNTGELFF.

Only a few counts were recorded for this clonotype. J is TRBJ1-2 and V is TRBV11-2, with a weak D call TRBD1 (6 bases). The CDR3 runs 15 residues. Germline V gene sequence: CDR1 SGHAT, CDR2 FQNNGV. V was cut by 0 bases and J by 7 bases, with 15 bases left in between. CDR3 in amino acids: CASSLDASGAVGYTF. For the CDR3, the DNA is TGTGCCAGCAGCTTAGATGCCTCAGGGGCAGTTGGCTACACCTTC.

The sample holds a few counts of this clonotype. The chain links TRBV27 to TRBJ1-1; D is unclear. Germline CDR1 MNHEY, CDR2 SMNVEV (reference sequence). This CDR3 contains 14 residues. The V end was cut by 6 bases, the J end by 4 bases, with 15 bases between. CDR3 DNA: TGTGCCAGCAGCCCCCGGGTATTGGGCACTGAAGCTTTCTTT. Translated, it gives CASSPRVLGTEAFF.

This sequence joins TRBV3-1 and TRBJ2-3, with D maybe TRBD1 (5 bases). V was cut by 1 base and J by 0 bases, with 8 bases left in between. Germline V gives CDR1 LGHDT, CDR2 YNNKEL (reference sequence). This CDR3 spans 15 amino acids. CDR3 sequence reads: CASSQARASTDTQYF. The CDR3 DNA is TGTGCCAGCAGCCAAGCCAGGGCGAGCACAGATACGCAGTATTTT.

The rearrangement links TRBV12-3 or TRBV12-4 to TRBJ1-2; D gene ambiguous. V gave up 7 bases and J gave up 2 bases, with 29 bases separating them. This CDR3 is built from 19 residues. This CDR3 is CASIRASGGLIGPNYGYTF. The CDR3 bases are TGTGCCAGCATCCGGGCCTCGGGTGGTTTAATAGGTCCCAACTATGGCTACACCTTC.

The rearrangement links TRBV20-1 to TRBJ1-5; D not certain. Germline V CDR1 and CDR2: DFQATT, SNEGSKA (reference sequence). CDR3 length equals 14 residues. The germline V and J ends were trimmed by 3 bases and 2 bases, with 11 bases remaining between them. CDR3 sequence reads: CSASSWRRNQPQHF. CDR3 DNA sequence: TGCAGTGCTAGTTCTTGGCGACGCAATCAGCCCCAGCATTTT.

This clonotype showed up just a few times. This rearrangement joins TRBV7-8 to TRBJ2-1, with D uncertain. Trimming left V 1 base short and J 1 base short, with 11 bases between. CDR1 and CDR2 from the germline V gene are SGHVS and FQNEAQ. The CDR3 runs to 16 residues. The CDR3 region has the DNA TGTGCCAGCAGCTTAGTGCGCGGAAAGTCCTACAATGAGCAGTTCTTC. Protein product: CASSLVRGKSYNEQFF.

The chain recombines TRBV25-1 with TRBJ1-2; no clear D. Germline CDR1 reads MGHDK; CDR2 reads SYGVNS. CDR3 length equals 13 residues. V lost 3 bases to trimming and J lost 7 bases, with 12 bases between them. The CDR3 here is CASSDSAAGGYTF. DNA for the CDR3: TGTGCCAGCAGTGATTCGGCCGCGGGTGGCTACACCTTC.

The chain links TRBV4-3 to TRBJ2-3; the D call may be TRBD1 or TRBD2 (5 bases each). V shed 5 bases and J shed 0 bases, with 9 bases lying between them. From germline, CDR1 is LGHNA and CDR2 YSLEER. The CDR3 contains 14 residues. The CDR3: CASSGTVSTDTQYF. DNA of the CDR3: TGCGCCAGCAGCGGGACGGTGAGCACAGATACGCAGTATTTT.

This chain links TRBV7-3 with TRBJ2-3, with 10 positions matching TRBD2. The CDR3 is 18 residues long. CDR1 and CDR2 from the germline V gene are SGHTA and FQGTGA. V lost 4 bases to trimming and J lost 0 bases; unmatched junction nucleotides: 10. This chain's CDR3 is CASSYNRRTSGSTDTQYF. The CDR3, as DNA: TGTGCCAGCAGCTACAACCGCCGGACTAGCGGAAGCACAGATACGCAGTATTTT.

Concerning this clonotype: A much bigger clone sits one base away, suggesting this may be a read error. This likely comes from a read error, as the CDR3 has no conserved phenylalanine or tryptophan at its end. The CDR3 loop reads CSGLGSDEQYL. CDR3 bases: TGCAGTGGGTTAGGGTCCGACGAGCAGTACTTA. V and J are TRBV20-1 and TRBJ2-7; D not certain. Trimming shortened V by 7 bases and J by 5 bases, and 12 bases separated the two germline ends. Germline-derived CDR1 and CDR2 are DFQATT and SNEGSKA (reference sequence). The CDR3 is made up of 11 amino acids.

This clonotype was seen only a few times. The chain has TRBV3-1 and TRBJ1-6; the D gene is possibly TRBD1 (5 bases). Trimming pared 0 bases from V and 6 bases from J, leaving 18 bases between. The CDR3 is made up of 18 amino acids. Germline CDR1 is LGHDT and CDR2 is YNNKEL (reference sequence). The CDR3 nucleotides read TGTGCCAGCAGCCAAGATGTTAGCGGGGGGAAATCTAATTCACCCCTCCACTTT. This codes for CASSQDVSGGKSNSPLHF. The entire variable domain, with the rest obtained from reference TRBV3-1 and TRBJ1-6, is as follows: DTAVSQTPKYLVTQMGNDKSIKCEQNLGHDTMYWYKQDSKKFLKIMFSYNNKELIINETVPNRFSPKSPDKAHLNLHINSLELGDSAVYFCASSQDVSGGKSNSPLHFGNGTRLTVT.

This clonotype has only a few counts. V usage is TRBV4-3 and J usage is TRBJ2-3, with 7 bases that match TRBD2. The CDR3 contains 15 residues. In germline, CDR1 is LGHNA, CDR2 YSLEER. J lost 5 bases, V lost 4 bases, and 9 bases had no gene match. The CDR3 loop is CASSRDSREKDTQYF. In nucleotides, the CDR3 is TGCGCCAGCAGCCGTGATTCGCGGGAGAAAGATACGCAGTATTTT.

This clonotype has just a few counts. The V gene is TRBV23-1, the J gene TRBJ2-7; D unclear. TRBV23-1 counts as an open reading frame of uncertain function. V lost 4 bases and J lost 2, with 12 bases in between. CDR3 length: 14 residues. The CDR3 protein is CASSPPSRTYEQYV. The CDR3 bases are TGCGCCAGCAGTCCCCCTTCGCGGACCTACGAGCAGTACGTC.

This clonotype showed up just a few times. The J gene is TRBJ1-1, the V gene TRBV4-3, with 10 nucleotides matching TRBD1. With 3 bases clipped from V and 3 bases from J, the junction kept 7 bases outside the gene matches. The CDR3 runs to 16 residues. Germline V gene lookup returns CDR1 LGHNA and CDR2 YSLEER. CDR3 DNA sequence: TGCGCCAGCAGCCATCACTCCGGGACAGGGGACACTGAAGCTTTCTTT. Its translation: CASSHHSGTGDTEAFF.

This clonotype came up a few times. The chain is built from TRBV12-3 or TRBV12-4 and TRBJ2-2; a weak D match, TRBD2 (5 bases). V was shortened by 8 bases and J by 0 bases, with 13 bases between the two germline ends. The length of the CDR3 is 15 residues. Written as DNA, the CDR3 is TGTGCCAGCCTTCGAATAGCGTCGAACACCGGGGAGCTGTTTTTT. Protein sequence: CASLRIASNTGELFF.

This rearrangement joins TRBV7-9 to TRBJ1-2; D might be TRBD1 (6 bases). In germline, CDR1 is SEHNR, CDR2 FQNEAQ (reference sequence). This CDR3 contains 14 residues. Trimming shortened V by 4 bases and J by 8 bases, and 17 bases separated the two germline ends. CDR3 amino acids: CASSSLQGGVGYTF. In DNA, the CDR3 is TGTGCCAGCAGCTCCTTACAGGGAGGTGTGGGCTACACCTTC.

This clonotype was recorded a few times. The rearrangement uses TRBV5-5 and TRBJ1-2; D may be TRBD1 (6 bases). Per the germline V gene, CDR1 is SGHKS and CDR2 is YYEKEE (reference sequence). The V gene lost 1 base and the J gene lost 4 bases, with 14 bases spanning the gap. This CDR3 has 15 amino acids. CDR3 amino acids: CASSLSGGQTYGYTF. CDR3 bases: TGTGCCAGCAGCTTGAGTGGCGGACAGACCTATGGCTACACCTTC.

The V call is TRBV6-5, the J call TRBJ2-2, with a weak D call TRBD1 (6 bases). Trimming stripped 0 bases from V and 5 bases from J, with 13 bases between. CDR1 MNHEY and CDR2 SVGAGI come from the germline V gene. The CDR3 totals 16 residues. CDR3 residues: CASSYSPDSETGELFF. Written as DNA, the CDR3 is TGTGCCAGCAGTTACTCTCCGGACAGTGAGACCGGGGAGCTGTTTTTT.

This clonotype has more than one count but fewer than ten. V is TRBV6-6 and J is TRBJ2-1, with TRBD1 matching over 8 bases. V lost 7 bases, J lost 9 bases, and 11 bases stayed unmatched. The CDR3 spans 14 residues. Germline V gene sequence: CDR1 MNHNY, CDR2 SVGAGI (reference sequence). In DNA form, the CDR3 reads TGTGCCAGCATGATCGGACAGGGCGTGGGTGAGCAGTTCTTC. Its protein is CASMIGQGVGEQFF.

This clonotype appeared a few times. The chain uses TRBV7-2 and TRBJ1-2, with TRBD1 matching over 9 bases. Germline trimming cut 5 bases from V and 4 bases from J; bases unmatched to any gene: 11. This CDR3 is 16 amino acids long. The germline V gene has CDR1 SGHTA and CDR2 FQGNSA. In nucleotides, the CDR3 is TGTGCCAGCAGCCCCTCTTACAGGGGGCGCGGCTATGGCTACACCTTC. Translation: CASSPSYRGRGYGYTF. Drawing the rest from reference TRBV7-2 and TRBJ1-2, the complete variable domain is GAGVSQSPSNKVTEKGKDVELRCDPISGHTALYWYRQSLGQGLEFLIYFQGNSAPDKSGLPSDRFSAERTGGSVSTLTIQRTQQEDSAVYLCASSPSYRGRGYGYTFGSGTRLTVV.

There are many counts of this clonotype. The rearrangement uses TRBV7-2 and TRBJ2-6; D unresolved. Between the trimmed V and J ends, which lost 11 bases and 0 bases, there was a span of 11 bases. CDR3 length: 14 amino acids. CDR1 is SGHTA and CDR2 is FQGNSA in the germline V gene. The CDR3 DNA reads as TGTGCCGGAAGTGGGGACTCTGGGGCCAACGTCCTGACTTTC. Residues: CAGSGDSGANVLTF.

The chain recombines TRBV7-9 with TRBJ2-3, with D maybe TRBD1 (6 bases). Trimming cost V 8 bases and J 0 bases, with 12 bases left between them. This CDR3 region has 14 residues. Germline CDR1 reads SEHNR; CDR2 reads FQNEAQ (reference sequence). This CDR3 reads CASDRWGSTDTQYF. CDR3 DNA: TGTGCCAGCGACAGGTGGGGGAGCACAGATACGCAGTATTTT.